The rows below give T cell receptor beta chains drawn from one sample of a study of T-cell memory formation after mild COVID-19. TCRdb re-derived calls from the 5' RACE reads in MiXCR, one entry per CDR3 protein. Of about 140,000 distinct CDR3 sequences listed, 11% to 15% are singletons. The source material was PBMCs or a T cell subset sorted from them (not recorded which). The receptors stem from an adult woman who had mild COVID-19 (a few samples of this study predate the infection). Cell type and time point are not known. Each CDR3 is given without its conserved first and last residue. Rows give clone size only sometimes, using once, few, many, or a class for an expanded clone.

>TRBJ2-2|14|TRBV2|-
ASSERLAGITGELF
>TRBJ1-1|12|TRBV20-1|few
SARDGVRDTEAF
>TRBJ2-6|15|TRBV3-1|-
ASSPGTGISGANVLT
>TRBJ2-3|13|TRBV7-9|-
ASSRQGSSTDTQY
>TRBJ2-1|13|TRBV9|few
ASTATGVPYNEQF
>TRBJ2-6|13|TRBV7-9|-
ASSSTYSGANVLT
>TRBJ2-1|15|TRBV9|-
ASSVPPGGTSYNEQF
>TRBJ1-6|14|TRBV20-1|few
SARDDRVSYNSPLH
>TRBJ2-3|13|TRBV6-1|few
ASLILAGVGDTQY
>TRBJ1-2|11|TRBV25-1|few
ASSGGGRNGYT
>TRBJ1-1|13|TRBV28|-
ASSLTPLGMTEAF
>TRBJ1-1|13|TRBV4-1|-
ASSLEDKANTEAF
>TRBJ2-7|15|TRBV7-6|few
ASTPMEWGLSPYEQY
>TRBJ2-7|14|TRBV29-1|few
SVERPGQGLPYEQY
>TRBJ2-1|15|TRBV7-9|many
ASSLAEGRVSYNEQF
>TRBJ2-1|15|TRBV4-3|-
ASSLRTSGRVDNEQF
>TRBJ2-1|15|TRBV12-3/TRBV12-4|-
ASSLNVADPSDNEQF
>TRBJ2-3|13|TRBV29-1|few
SVEDRTGSTDTQY
>TRBJ1-1|13|TRBV19|-
ASSIKGVMNTEAF
>TRBJ1-3|13|TRBV20-1|-
SARDPRDGGNTIY
>TRBJ1-5|13|TRBV4-1|-
ASSQVELSDQPQH
>TRBJ1-4|16|TRBV5-1|-
ASSSPGTGGPVDEKLF
>TRBJ2-7|13|TRBV9|few
ASSVYWTASYEQY
>TRBJ2-3|13|TRBV12-3/TRBV12-4|-
ASSSRTGGADTQY
>TRBJ2-3|13|TRBV12-3/TRBV12-4|few
ASNSQGARVDTQY
>TRBJ1-6|12|TRBV6-5|few
ASSRDRYNSPLH
>TRBJ2-1|13|TRBV27|few
ASSPGLAGVGEQF
>TRBJ2-7|13|TRBV4-3|-
ASSQGGGMGYEQY